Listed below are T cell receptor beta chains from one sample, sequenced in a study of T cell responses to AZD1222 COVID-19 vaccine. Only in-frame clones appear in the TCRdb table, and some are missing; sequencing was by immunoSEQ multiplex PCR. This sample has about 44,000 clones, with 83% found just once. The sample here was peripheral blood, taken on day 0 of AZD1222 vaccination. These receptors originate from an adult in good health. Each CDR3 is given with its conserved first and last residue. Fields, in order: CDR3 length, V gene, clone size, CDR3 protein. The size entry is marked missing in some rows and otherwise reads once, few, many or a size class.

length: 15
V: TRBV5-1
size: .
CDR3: CASSLRQGSTGELFF

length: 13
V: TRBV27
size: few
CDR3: CASKASGSREQYF

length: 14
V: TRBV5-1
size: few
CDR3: CASQDRTSTDTQYF

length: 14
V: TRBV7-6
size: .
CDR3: CASSPGQPNSPLHF

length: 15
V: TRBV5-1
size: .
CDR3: CASSLAANSYNEQFF

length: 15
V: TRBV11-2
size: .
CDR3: CASSLAGTGSYEQYF

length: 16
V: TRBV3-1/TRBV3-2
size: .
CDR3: CASSQVAQGLGYGYTF

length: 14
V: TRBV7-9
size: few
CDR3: CASSQWDRGSEQYF

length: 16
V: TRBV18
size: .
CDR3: CASSRWTGNSGNTIYF

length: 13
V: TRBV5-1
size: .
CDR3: CASTPSGLYEQYF